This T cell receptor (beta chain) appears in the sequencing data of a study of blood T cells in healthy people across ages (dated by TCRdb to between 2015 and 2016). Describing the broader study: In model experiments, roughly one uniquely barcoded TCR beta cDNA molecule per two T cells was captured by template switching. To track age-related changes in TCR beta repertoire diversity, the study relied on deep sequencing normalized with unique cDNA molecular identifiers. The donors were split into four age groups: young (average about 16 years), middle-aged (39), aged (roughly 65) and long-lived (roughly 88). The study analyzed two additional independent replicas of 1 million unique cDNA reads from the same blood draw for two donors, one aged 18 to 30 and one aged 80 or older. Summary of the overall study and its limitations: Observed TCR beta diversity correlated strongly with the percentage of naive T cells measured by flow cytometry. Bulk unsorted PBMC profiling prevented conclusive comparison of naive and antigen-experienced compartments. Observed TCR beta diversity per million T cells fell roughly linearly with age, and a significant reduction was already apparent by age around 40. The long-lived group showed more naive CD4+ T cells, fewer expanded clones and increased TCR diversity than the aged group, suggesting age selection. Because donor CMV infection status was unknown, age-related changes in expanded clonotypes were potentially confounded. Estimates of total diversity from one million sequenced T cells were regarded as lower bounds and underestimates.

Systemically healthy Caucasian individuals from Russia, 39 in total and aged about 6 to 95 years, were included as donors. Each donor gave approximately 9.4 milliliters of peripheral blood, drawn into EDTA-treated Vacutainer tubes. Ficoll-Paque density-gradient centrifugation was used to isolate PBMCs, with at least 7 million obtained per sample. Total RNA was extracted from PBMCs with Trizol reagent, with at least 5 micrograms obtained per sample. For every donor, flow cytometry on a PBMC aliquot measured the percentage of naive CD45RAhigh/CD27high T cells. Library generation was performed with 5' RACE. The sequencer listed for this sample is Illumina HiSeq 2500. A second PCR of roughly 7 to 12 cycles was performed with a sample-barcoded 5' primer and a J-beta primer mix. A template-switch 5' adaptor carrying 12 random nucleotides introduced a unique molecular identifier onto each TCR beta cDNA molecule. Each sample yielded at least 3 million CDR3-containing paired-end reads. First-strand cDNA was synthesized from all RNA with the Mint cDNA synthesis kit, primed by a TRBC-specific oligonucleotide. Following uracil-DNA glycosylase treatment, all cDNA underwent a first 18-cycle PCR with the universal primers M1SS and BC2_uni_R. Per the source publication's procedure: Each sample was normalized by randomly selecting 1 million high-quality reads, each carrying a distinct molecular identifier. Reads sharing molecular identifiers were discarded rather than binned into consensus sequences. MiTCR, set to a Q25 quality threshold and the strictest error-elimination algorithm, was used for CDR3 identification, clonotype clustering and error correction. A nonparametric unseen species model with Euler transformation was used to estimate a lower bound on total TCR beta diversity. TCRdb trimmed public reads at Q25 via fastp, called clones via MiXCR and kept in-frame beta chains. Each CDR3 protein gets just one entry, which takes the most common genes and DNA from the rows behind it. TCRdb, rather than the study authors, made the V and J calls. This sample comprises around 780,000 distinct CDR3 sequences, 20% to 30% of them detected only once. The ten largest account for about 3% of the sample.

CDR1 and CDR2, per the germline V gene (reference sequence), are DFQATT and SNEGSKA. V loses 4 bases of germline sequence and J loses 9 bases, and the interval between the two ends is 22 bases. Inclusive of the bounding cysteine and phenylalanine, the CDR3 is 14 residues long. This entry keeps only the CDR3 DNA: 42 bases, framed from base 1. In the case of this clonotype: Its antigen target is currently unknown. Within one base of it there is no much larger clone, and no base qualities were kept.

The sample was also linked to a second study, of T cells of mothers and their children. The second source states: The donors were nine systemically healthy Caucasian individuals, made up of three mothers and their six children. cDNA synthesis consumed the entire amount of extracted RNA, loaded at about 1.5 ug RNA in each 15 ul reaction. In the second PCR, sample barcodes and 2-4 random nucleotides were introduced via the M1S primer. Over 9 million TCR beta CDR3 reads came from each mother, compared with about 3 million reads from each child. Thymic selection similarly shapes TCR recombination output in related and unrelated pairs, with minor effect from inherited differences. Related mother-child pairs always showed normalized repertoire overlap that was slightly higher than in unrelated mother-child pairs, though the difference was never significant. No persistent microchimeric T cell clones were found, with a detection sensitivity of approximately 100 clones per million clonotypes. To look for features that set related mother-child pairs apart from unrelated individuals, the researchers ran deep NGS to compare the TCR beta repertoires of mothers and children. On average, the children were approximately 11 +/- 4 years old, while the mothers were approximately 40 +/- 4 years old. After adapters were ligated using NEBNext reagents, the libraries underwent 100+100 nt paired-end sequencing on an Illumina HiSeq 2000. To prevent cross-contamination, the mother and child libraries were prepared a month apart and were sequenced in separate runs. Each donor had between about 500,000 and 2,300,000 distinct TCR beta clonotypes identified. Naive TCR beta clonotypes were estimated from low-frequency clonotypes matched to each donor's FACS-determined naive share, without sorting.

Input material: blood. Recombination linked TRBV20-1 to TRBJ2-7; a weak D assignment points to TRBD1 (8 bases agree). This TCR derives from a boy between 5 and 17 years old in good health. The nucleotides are TGCAGTGCTATGGGGGGGTCTGACAGGGGATCGCAGTACTTC. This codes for CSAMGGSDRGSQYF.